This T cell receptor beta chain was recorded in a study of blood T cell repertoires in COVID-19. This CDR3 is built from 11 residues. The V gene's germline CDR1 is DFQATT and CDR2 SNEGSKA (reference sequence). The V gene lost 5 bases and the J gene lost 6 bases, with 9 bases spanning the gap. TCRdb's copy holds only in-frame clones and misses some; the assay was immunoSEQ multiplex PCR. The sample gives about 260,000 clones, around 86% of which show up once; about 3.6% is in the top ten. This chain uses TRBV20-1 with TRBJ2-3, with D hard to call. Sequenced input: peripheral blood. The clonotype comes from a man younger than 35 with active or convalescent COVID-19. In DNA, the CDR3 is TGCAGTGCTCCCGACTGGGATACGCAGTATTTT. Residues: CSAPDWDTQYF.